The sequence of this TCR beta chain was determined in a study of OX40 agonist ivuxolimab in advanced cancers. Study-wide points: At 0.1 to 3.0 mg/kg and by week 6, clonal expansion occurred in CD4+ and CD8+ blood T cells.

This clone was seen a handful of times. Antigen unknown. TCRdb's table, derived via immunoSEQ multiplex PCR, lists solely in-frame clones and lacks some. In the table there are 75,000 to 80,000 clones, around four fifths of which are singletons. The CDR3 is 14 residues long. Germline CDR1 and CDR2: MGHRA and YSYEKL. V was shortened by 2 bases and J by 1 base, with 8 bases between the two germline ends. This chain links TRBV4-1 with TRBJ1-2; no clear D gene. This clonotype originated in an adult with an advanced solid tumor such as melanoma, head and neck, liver or kidney cancer. This specimen was CD4+ or CD8+ T cells sorted from blood, taken in a trial of the OX40 agonist ivuxolimab. The CDR3 DNA sequence: TGCGCCAGCAGCCAACCCGACGGTAACTATGGCTACACCTTC. As protein: CASSQPDGNYGYTF.